These 30 T cell receptor beta chains were all obtained from the same sample, sequenced in a study of T cells in Graves' hyperthyroidism and ophthalmopathy. RNA transcripts provided the source from which TCR beta CDR3 regions were amplified. The TCR CDR3 first-round RT-PCR relied on the HTBI primer set. TCRdb re-analysed the multiplex PCR reads in MiXCR, keeping a single row per CDR3 protein. Found here are more than 350,000 distinct CDR3 sequences, under 15% of them singletons; the top ten hold 32%. The sequenced material came from blood. Every receptor here comes from a woman aged 25 to 39 with Graves' hyperthyroidism.

This clonotype was seen many times. The J gene is TRBJ2-7, the V gene TRBV20-1, with 13 bases aligning to TRBD2. Germline lookup yields CDR1 DFQATT and CDR2 SNEGSKA (reference sequence). The CDR3 covers 14 residues. Unmatched junction bases numbered 5, after V lost 6 bases and J lost 3 bases. This CDR3 reads CSAEGLAGVYEQYF. The CDR3 DNA reads as TGCAGTGCCGAAGGACTAGCGGGAGTCTACGAGCAGTACTTC.

The CDR3 nucleotides read TGTGCCAGCAGTTCACCCGGGACAGCGTTGAACACTGAAGCTTTCTTT. It is translated as CASSSPGTALNTEAFF. The gene calls are TRBV28 and TRBJ1-1; 7 nucleotides match TRBD1. Looked up from germline, CDR1 is MDHEN and CDR2 is SYDVKM. The J segment lost 0 bases and the V segment lost 4 bases, leaving 8 bases of the junction unmatched. This CDR3 comprises 16 residues.

This chain uses TRBV4-1 with TRBJ2-2; D may be TRBD2 (6 bases). The CDR3 has 13 amino acids. V lost 3 bases, J lost 14 bases, and 16 bases lay in between. CDR1 and CDR2 from the germline V gene are MGHRA and YSYEKL. The DNA for the CDR3 is TGCGCCAGCAGCCAGGGTTTCCTCGGGGGTCTGTTTTTT. It encodes CASSQGFLGGLFF.

This clonotype was counted ten times or more. CDR3 sequence reads: CASTYLTLTGSSYEQYF. As DNA, the CDR3 is TGTGCCAGCACCTACCTTACCCTAACCGGGAGCTCCTACGAGCAGTACTTC. V is TRBV5-6 and J is TRBJ2-7; a possible D gene is TRBD2 (6 bases). The CDR3 runs 17 residues. CDR1 is SGHDT, CDR2 YYEEEE, per germline. The V end was cut by 6 bases, the J end by 0 bases, with 22 bases between.

The table lists this clonotype with many counts. The V gene is TRBV28, the J gene TRBJ1-1; D is possibly TRBD1 (5 bases). CDR1 and CDR2 from the germline V gene are MDHEN and SYDVKM. Trimming cost V 7 bases and J 1 base, with 16 bases left between them. The CDR3 contains 15 residues. The CDR3 reads CASTLGGGENTEAFF. In nucleotides, the CDR3 is TGTGCCAGCACCCTAGGCGGGGGGGAGAACACTGAAGCTTTCTTT.

This clonotype was picked up many times. The chain recombines TRBV2 with TRBJ1-1, with D unclear. Trimming removed 10 bases at V and 3 bases at J, with 18 bases between. Germline lookup yields CDR1 SNHLY and CDR2 FYNNEI. This CDR3 has 14 amino acids. The CDR3 region is CATTTRASDTEAFF. The CDR3 nucleotides are TGTGCCACCACGACACGGGCCTCTGACACTGAAGCTTTCTTT.

This clonotype was detected many times. The chain carries TRBV24-1 and TRBJ2-2; TRBD1 might be the D (6 bases). The CDR3 is 15 amino acids. The V end was cut by 5 bases, the J end by 0 bases, with 9 bases between. Germline CDR1 reads KGHDR; CDR2 reads SFDVKD. The CDR3 loop is CATSAGTTNTGELFF. The CDR3 bases are TGTGCCACCAGTGCGGGGACAACGAACACCGGGGAGCTGTTTTTT.

This clonotype was picked up a small number of times. This sequence joins TRBV25-1 and TRBJ1-6; D may be TRBD1 (5 bases). Germline CDR1 and CDR2: MGHDK and SYGVNS. The CDR3 runs to 15 residues. The V end was cut by 1 base, the J end by 7 bases, with 11 bases between. The CDR3 loop reads CASSESGRDNSPLHF. The CDR3 region has the DNA TGTGCCAGCAGTGAATCAGGTCGGGACAATTCACCCCTCCACTTT.

This chain links TRBV6-2 or TRBV6-3 with TRBJ1-2; unclear D gene. Germline CDR1 is MNHEY and CDR2 is SVGEGT. The CDR3 loop spans 14 amino acids. V lost 5 bases, J lost 5 bases, and 15 bases lay in between. This CDR3 is CASSDPTTTYGYTF. For the CDR3, the DNA is TGTGCCAGCAGTGACCCCACCACGACGTATGGCTACACCTTC.

This clonotype was seen many times. This chain joins TRBV7-6 and TRBJ1-1; D may be TRBD1 (5 bases). Germline values: CDR1 SGHVS, CDR2 FNYEAQ. The ends were cut back, 4 bases at V and 4 bases at J, with 10 bases in the middle. This CDR3 contains 13 residues. For the CDR3, the DNA is TGTGCCAGCAGCTCTTTAGGGACCACTGAAGCTTTCTTT. Its translation is CASSSLGTTEAFF.

The chain joins TRBV12-3 or TRBV12-4 to TRBJ2-5; D is undetermined. V was pared by 3 bases and J by 4 bases, with 9 bases between. CDR3 length: 13 residues. The CDR3 nucleotides read TGTGCCAGCAGTTTTACAGACTCAGAGACCCAGTACTTC. Translated, it gives CASSFTDSETQYF.

This clonotype has ten or more counts. CDR3 nucleotide sequence: TGTGCCAGCAACCTAGTGGGGTATGGCTACACCTTC. Its translation: CASNLVGYGYTF. The J gene is TRBJ1-2, the V gene TRBV28; D is unclear. The V end was cut by 7 bases, the J end by 5 bases, with 11 bases between. Looked up from germline, CDR1 is MDHEN and CDR2 is SYDVKM. This CDR3 has 12 amino acids.

The sample holds a few counts of this clonotype. The genes are TRBV24-1 and TRBJ2-1; 8 bases match TRBD2. V shed 7 bases and J 4 bases; nucleotides not matched to a gene: 8. CDR1 and CDR2 from the germline V gene are KGHDR and SFDVKD. The CDR3 runs 15 residues. The CDR3 here is CATRQSGRGYNEQFF. CDR3 nucleotide sequence: TGTGCCACCAGACAAAGCGGGAGAGGTTACAATGAGCAGTTCTTC.

In its sample, this clonotype was seen many times. V is TRBV6-1 and J is TRBJ2-7, with D possibly matching TRBD1 (6 bases). Trimming took 2 bases from V and 0 from J, leaving 14 bases between them. This CDR3 region has 16 residues. The germline CDR1 and CDR2 sequences are MNHNS and SASEGT. The DNA for the CDR3 is TGTGCCAGCAGTGAATATCAGGGGACCCTCTCCTACGAGCAGTACTTC. It encodes CASSEYQGTLSYEQYF.

This clonotype was counted many times. The rearrangement uses TRBV9 and TRBJ2-1, with 13 bases that match TRBD2. CDR3 size: 15 residues. Trimming removed 4 bases from V and 5 bases from J; junction bases left unmatched: 3. The V gene's germline CDR1 is SGDLS and CDR2 YYNGEE. The CDR3 bases are TGTGCCAGCAGCTGGACTAGCGGGAGTGACAATGAGCAGTTCTTC. It translates to CASSWTSGSDNEQFF.

This rearrangement joins TRBV28 to TRBJ1-2; a weak D match, TRBD1 (6 bases). V was clipped by 5 bases and J by 1 base, with 17 bases between them. The length of the CDR3 is 16 residues. In germline, CDR1 is MDHEN, CDR2 SYDVKM. CDR3 region: CASSPRGGQGNYGYTF. As DNA, the CDR3 is TGTGCCAGCAGTCCCCGCGGGGGGCAGGGTAACTATGGCTACACCTTC.

This rearrangement joins TRBV13 to TRBJ1-3, with 7 nucleotides matching TRBD1. The CDR3 is 14 amino acids. Germline V CDR1 and CDR2: PRHDT, FYEKMQ (reference sequence). V was clipped by 5 bases and J by 3 bases; unmatched bases: 4. CDR3 nucleotides: TGTGCCAGCAGCATGAACAGGGGTGGAAACACCATATATTTT. This gives the protein CASSMNRGGNTIYF.

In its sample, this clonotype was seen many times. CDR3 nucleotide sequence: TGTGCCAGCAGCTTAACGGGTAGGGATGAGCAGTTCTTC. It encodes CASSLTGRDEQFF. The chain links TRBV7-9 to TRBJ2-1; D gene uncertain. V shed 2 bases and J shed 8 bases, with 10 bases lying between them. This CDR3 region has 13 residues. Germline lookup yields CDR1 SEHNR and CDR2 FQNEAQ (reference sequence).

The chain recombines TRBV5-1 with TRBJ2-4, with 9 bases that match TRBD2. Germline V gene sequence: CDR1 SGHRS, CDR2 YFSETQ. V shed 4 bases and J 9 bases; nucleotides not matched to a gene: 8. The CDR3 is 14 residues long. The CDR3 DNA reads as TGCGCCAGCAGCGATGGAGCGGGAGGCGGCATTCAGTACTTC. The encoded protein is CASSDGAGGGIQYF.

There are a few counts of this clonotype. The chain uses TRBV9 and TRBJ2-5; 9 bases map to TRBD1. The CDR3 extends over 14 amino acids. The V gene end was trimmed by 1 base and the J gene end by 4 bases; junction bases not matched to a gene: 2. Germline-derived CDR1 and CDR2 are SGDLS and YYNGEE. CDR3 nucleotides: TGTGCCAGCAGCGTAACAGGGGGCCGAGAGACCCAGTACTTC. Amino acid sequence: CASSVTGGRETQYF.

This clonotype was found many times. Relative to the germline gene, one junction end is altered; a read error may explain this. The chain combines TRBV5-1 with TRBJ2-2, with unresolved D. CDR1 and CDR2 from the germline V gene are SGHRS and YFSETQ. CDR3 length: 13 residues. The CDR3 DNA reads as TGTGCCAGCAGTTCCGGGAACACCGGGGAGCTGTTTTTT. This sequence encodes CASSSGNTGELFF. The variable domain in full, completed from reference TRBV5-1 and TRBJ2-2, reads KAGVTQTPRYLIKTRGQQVTLSCSPISGHRSVSWYQQTPGQGLQFLFEYFSETQRNKGNFPGRFSGRQFSNSRSEMNVSTLELGDSALYLCASSSGNTGELFFGEGSRLTVL.

This clonotype was seen more than once but under ten times. The chain carries TRBV5-1 and TRBJ2-5; tentatively, D is TRBD2 (6 bases). Germline CDR1 is SGHRS and CDR2 is YFSETQ. The CDR3 sequence is 18 residues long. V shed 0 bases and J shed 0 bases, with 18 bases lying between them. The CDR3: CASSLVWEVSPNQETQYF. As DNA, the CDR3 is TGCGCCAGCAGCTTGGTTTGGGAGGTCAGCCCGAACCAAGAGACCCAGTACTTC.

This clonotype was seen more than once but under ten times. The chain recombines TRBV14 with TRBJ2-6; no clear D. The CDR3 covers 15 residues. The V end lost 1 base, the J end lost 2 bases, and 6 bases lay between the germline ends. CDR1 is SGHDN and CDR2 is FVKESK in the germline V gene. The CDR3 sequence: CASSQVVPGANVLTF. Written as DNA, the CDR3 is TGTGCCAGCAGCCAAGTTGTTCCTGGGGCCAACGTCCTGACTTTC.

The V and J genes are TRBV25-1 and TRBJ2-1, with 9 bases identical to TRBD2. The CDR3 is 18 residues long. Germline V lookup: CDR1 MGHDK, CDR2 SYGVNS. The V segment lost 1 base and the J segment 9 bases; nucleotides outside the gene matches: 16. Here the CDR3 DNA reads TGTGCCAGCAGTGAATTATTCTCTGAGGCGGGAGGGCCGGGTGAGCAGTTCTTC. This gives the protein CASSELFSEAGGPGEQFF. The whole variable domain, filled in from reference TRBV25-1 and TRBJ2-1, reads EADIYQTPRYLVIGTGKKITLECSQTMGHDKMYWYQQDPGMELHLIHYSYGVNSTEKGDLSSESTVSRIRTEHFPLTLESARPSHTSQYLCASSELFSEAGGPGEQFFGPGTRLTVL.

This clonotype showed up many times. The chain uses TRBV11-2 and TRBJ2-7; D is undetermined. Trimming left V 1 base short and J 2 bases short, with 6 bases between. This CDR3 is 13 amino acids long. Germline V gene lookup returns CDR1 SGHAT and CDR2 FQNNGV. CDR3 sequence: CASSLGRAYEQYF. CDR3 coding DNA: TGTGCCAGCAGCTTAGGTAGGGCCTACGAGCAGTACTTC. The entire variable domain, with the rest obtained from reference TRBV11-2 and TRBJ2-7, is as follows: EAGVAQSPRYKIIEKRQSVAFWCNPISGHATLYWYQQILGQGPKLLIQFQNNGVVDDSQLPKDRFSAERLKGVDSTLKIQPAKLEDSAVYLCASSLGRAYEQYFGPGTRLTVT.

The V and J genes are TRBV5-1 and TRBJ2-7; D may be TRBD1 (5 bases). The CDR3 has 15 residues. Trimming took off 0 bases at V and 0 bases at J, with 10 bases between the two ends. From germline, CDR1 is SGHRS and CDR2 YFSETQ. Written as DNA, the CDR3 is TGCGCCAGCAGCTTGGAGCCAGGGATCTCCTACGAGCAGTACTTC. The encoded protein is CASSLEPGISYEQYF.

The J gene is TRBJ2-2, the V gene TRBV4-1; 10 bases map to TRBD2. The CDR3 covers 16 residues. Germline V CDR1 and CDR2: MGHRA, YSYEKL. V shed 3 bases and J 4 bases; nucleotides not matched to a gene: 5. CDR3 loop: CASSHISGRTTGELFF. In nucleotides, the CDR3 is TGCGCCAGCAGCCACATTAGCGGGAGGACCACCGGGGAGCTGTTTTTT.

The V and J genes are TRBV6-2 or TRBV6-3 and TRBJ1-2; 8 bases are shared with TRBD1. V lost 6 bases to trimming and J lost 4 bases; unmatched junction nucleotides: 13. There are 16 residues in the CDR3. Germline V lookup: CDR1 MNHEY, CDR2 SVGEGT. Here the CDR3 reads CASRLTTGEAAYGYTF. CDR3 DNA: TGTGCCAGCAGACTTACGACAGGGGAGGCGGCCTATGGCTACACCTTC.

This sequence joins TRBV20-1 and TRBJ2-5; D ambiguous. This CDR3 contains 15 residues. Trimming left V 3 bases short and J 2 bases short, with 16 bases between. The V gene's germline CDR1 is DFQATT and CDR2 SNEGSKA (reference sequence). The CDR3 sequence is CSARFPADIQETQYF. CDR3 DNA sequence: TGCAGTGCTAGGTTCCCCGCAGACATACAAGAGACCCAGTACTTC.

This clonotype was counted between two and nine times. The V call is TRBV28, the J call TRBJ2-1; TRBD1 aligns across 9 bases. The V segment lost 6 bases and the J segment 13 bases; nucleotides outside the gene matches: 10. The CDR3 runs 13 residues. The germline CDR1 and CDR2 sequences are MDHEN and SYDVKM. The CDR3 loop reads CASRGTGRIAQFF. In DNA, the CDR3 is TGTGCCAGCAGGGGGACAGGGAGAATAGCTCAGTTCTTC.